The clone carrying this TCR beta chain was seen only once. There are 15 residues in the CDR3. Germline V gene lookup returns CDR1 SGHRS and CDR2 YFSETQ. Trimming took 3 bases from V and 7 from J; bases not matched to a gene: 12. The table came from immunoSEQ multiplex PCR; TCRdb's copy has only in-frame clones and leaves some out. The sample has 650,000 to 800,000 clones, around 90% seen once. The entry originates in a study of blood T cell repertoires in COVID-19. This receptor was obtained from a young woman with acute or convalescent COVID-19. Sequenced input: peripheral blood. The rearrangement joins TRBV5-1 to TRBJ1-2; 7 bases align to TRBD1. Written as DNA, the CDR3 is TGCGCCAGCAGCTCTCAACTTGACAGGGTGGGTGGCTACACCTTC. Translation gives CASSSQLDRVGGYTF. The variable domain in full, with the rest retrieved from reference TRBV5-1 and TRBJ1-2, is KAGVTQTPRYLIKTRGQQVTLSCSPISGHRSVSWYQQTPGQGLQFLFEYFSETQRNKGNFPGRFSGRQFSNSRSEMNVSTLELGDSALYLCASSSQLDRVGGYTFGSGTRLTVV.